The 10 T cell receptor beta chains given below trace back to one sample, sequenced in a study of blood T cell repertoires in COVID-19. Here immunoSEQ multiplex PCR was the method, and the copy in TCRdb shows in-frame clones only, minus some. The data show 95,000 to 150,000 clones, more than 75% seen once. The sample was peripheral blood. Source of these receptors: a man aged 55 to 70 with acute or convalescent COVID-19.

The chain couples TRBV29-1 to TRBJ2-2; possibly TRBD1 for D (6 bases). V lost 2 bases, J lost 3 bases, and 10 bases lay in between. The CDR3 is 14 residues long. CDR1 SQVTM and CDR2 ANQGSEA come from the germline V gene. In DNA form, the CDR3 reads TGCAGCGTTGAAAAACAGGGCGACACCGGGGAGCTGTTTTTT. Translating it yields CSVEKQGDTGELFF.

The chain couples TRBV11-1 to TRBJ1-1, with TRBD1 matching over 7 bases. CDR3 size: 14 residues. From germline, CDR1 is SGHAT and CDR2 FQDESV (reference sequence). J was trimmed by 4 bases and V by 7 bases; bases with no gene match: 9. This CDR3 is CASIGQAGITEAFF. In nucleotides, the CDR3 is TGTGCCAGCATCGGACAGGCCGGCATCACTGAAGCTTTCTTT.

This clone was recorded once. The genes are TRBV28 and TRBJ2-7; 9 bases match TRBD2. Germline CDR1 MDHEN, CDR2 SYDVKM. This CDR3 comprises 13 residues. J lost 3 bases, V lost 3 bases, and 0 bases had no gene match. The CDR3 spells CASSLTSGYEQYF. CDR3 bases: TGTGCCAGCAGTTTGACTAGCGGCTACGAGCAGTACTTC.

The chain carries TRBV4-3 and TRBJ1-2, with D maybe TRBD1 (5 bases). V lost 0 bases and J 4 bases, leaving 9 bases between the germline ends. The CDR3 runs 14 residues. Germline CDR1 LGHNA, CDR2 YSLEER. CDR3 DNA sequence: TGCGCCAGCAGCCAAGATGGGGGGGGCTATGGCTACACCTTC. It is translated as CASSQDGGGYGYTF.

This chain links TRBV7-9 with TRBJ2-6; 9 positions match TRBD1. The length of the CDR3 is 17 residues. Trimming removed 5 bases from V and 0 bases from J; junction bases left unmatched: 5. Germline V gene sequence: CDR1 SEHNR, CDR2 FQNEAQ (reference sequence). CDR3 DNA: TGTGCCAGCAGCGACCGGGACAGGGCCTCTGGGGCCAACGTCCTGACTTTC. This translates into CASSDRDRASGANVLTF.

The gene calls are TRBV11-1 and TRBJ2-1; D not resolved. Deletions cut 5 bases from V and 4 bases from J, with 15 bases between. CDR3 length: 15 residues. Germline loops: CDR1 SGHAT, CDR2 FQDESV (reference sequence). The CDR3 nucleotides read TGTGCCAGCAGCCCCGGTGCCGAAATTTACAATGAGCAGTTCTTC. Translation: CASSPGAEIYNEQFF.

V and J are TRBV6-5 and TRBJ2-1; TRBD2 is a possible D gene (7 bases). The germline V gene has CDR1 MNHEY and CDR2 SVGAGI. The CDR3 spans 15 residues. V dropped 6 bases and J dropped 8 bases, with 20 bases sitting between them. CDR3 nucleotide sequence: TGTGCCAGCAGCCTACAGGGTCTCCGGGGGGATGAGCAGTTCTTC. Protein: CASSLQGLRGDEQFF.

The CDR3: CASGHDSGYTF. CDR3 nucleotide sequence: TGTGCCAGCGGACACGACTCTGGCTACACCTTC. The rearrangement uses TRBV28 and TRBJ1-2; weak D call: TRBD1 (5 bases). Trimming shortened V by 8 bases and J by 7 bases, and 11 bases separated the two germline ends. Per germline, CDR1 MDHEN and CDR2 SYDVKM. There are 11 residues in the CDR3.

The chain uses TRBV4-3 and TRBJ2-1; 9 positions match TRBD2. V lost 1 base, J lost 5 bases, and 15 bases stayed unmatched. The CDR3 has 19 amino acids. Germline V gene lookup returns CDR1 LGHNA and CDR2 YSLEER. The CDR3 sequence: CASSQVGAGSGRTDNEQFF. Here the CDR3 DNA reads TGCGCCAGCAGCCAAGTGGGGGCCGGGAGCGGGAGGACCGACAATGAGCAGTTCTTC.

The rearrangement links TRBV19 to TRBJ1-4, with D perhaps matching TRBD1 (5 bases). The germline V gene has CDR1 LNHDA and CDR2 SQIVND (reference sequence). The CDR3 extends over 13 amino acids. V was cut by 11 bases and J by 5 bases, with 15 bases left in between. The CDR3 DNA sequence: TGTGCCTCCGGGGGGGTCCCGAATGAAAAACTGTTTTTT. Translation: CASGGVPNEKLFF.